This TCR beta chain was profiled in a study of post-analysis software for immune sequencing data. Whole-study findings and limits: Same-batch preparations were strongly co-clustered by F measure. Included in a set of five TRBV segments more frequent in patients than controls were TRBV5-6, TRBV5-1 and TRBV20-1. For normalized Chao1 diversity, multiple sclerosis patients scored significantly lower than controls did.

Unique molecular identifiers had been added to the TCR beta cDNA libraries. The T cell input of about 0.85 to 10 million gave approximately 500,000 cDNA molecules. A single record per CDR3 protein comes from TCRdb applying MiXCR to the PCR reads. The sample carries 650,000 to 900,000 distinct CDR3 sequences, around 46% recorded once. V dropped 0 bases and J dropped 2 bases, with 4 bases sitting between them. Germline V gene sequence: CDR1 DFQATT, CDR2 SNEGSKA (reference sequence). The CDR3 is made up of 12 amino acids. Of note for this clonotype: Its matching antigen is unknown.

Sequences were obtained from blood. This clonotype originated in a girl between 5 and 17 years old with multiple sclerosis. The J gene is TRBJ1-2, the V gene TRBV20-1; unclear D gene. The CDR3 DNA follows: TGCAGTGCTAGAGATAAAAACTATGGCTACACCTTC. It yields the protein CSARDKNYGYTF.